This T cell receptor (beta chain) was recorded in a study of blood T cell repertoires in COVID-19. Across the study: Material from acute and convalescent COVID-19 was sourced from the United States, Italy and Spain. Sources were T cells, B-cell-depleted T cells, or PBMCs; the material itself was cDNA or gDNA.

V was clipped by 3 bases and J by 3 bases; unmatched bases: 11. Per germline, CDR1 SQVTM and CDR2 ANQGSEA. The CDR3 length is 16 residues. How the authors handled the data: The authors estimated nucleated cell counts from reference gene primer amplification. Assay: immunoSEQ multiplex PCR; the TCRdb copy retains only in-frame clones and omits some. That table furnishes V, J and clone size, whereas the DNA furnished D and trimming. The sample has fewer than 35,000 clones, over 75% seen once. The TCR comes from a man older than 75 with active COVID-19. V is TRBV29-1 and J is TRBJ2-5; TRBD1 matches at 9 bases. The material sequenced was peripheral blood. The CDR3 DNA follows: TGCAGCGTTGACGGAATGGGACAGGGTACAAAAGAGACCCAGTACTTC. This sequence encodes CSVDGMGQGTKETQYF.